These 29 T cell receptor beta chains were all obtained from the same sample, sequenced in a study of T cells in Graves' hyperthyroidism and ophthalmopathy. Amplified TCR beta CDR3 regions came from RNA transcripts. HTBI primers drove first-round RT-PCR of the TCR CDR3. TCRdb called the multiplex PCR reads again in MiXCR, with one record for every CDR3 protein. The sample includes roughly 500,000 distinct CDR3 sequences, 35% to 50% of them seen just once. The sequenced material came from peripheral blood or thyroid tissue (not recorded which). The origin of the receptors is an adult woman with Graves' disease, either hyperthyroidism or ophthalmopathy (not recorded which).

In this sample, this clonotype turned up a few times. This chain joins TRBV20-1 and TRBJ2-5; possibly TRBD1 or TRBD2 for D (5 bases each). The length of the CDR3 is 14 residues. Germline values: CDR1 DFQATT, CDR2 SNEGSKA (reference sequence). Trimming removed 3 bases from V and 9 bases from J, with 20 bases in between. CDR3 sequence (DNA): TGCAGTGCTAGTGGGGCGGAGGTTAGGCAGCCCCAGTACTTC. Its translation is CSASGAEVRQPQYF.

The sample holds a few counts of this clonotype. This chain connects TRBV30 to TRBJ1-5; 9 positions match TRBD1. Germline V gene data show CDR1 as GTSNPN and CDR2 as SVGIG (reference sequence). Germline trimming cut 7 bases from V and 6 bases from J; bases unmatched to any gene: 10. CDR3 length equals 14 residues. CDR3 bases: TGTGCCTATACACAGGGGGCCGGGGGTCAGCCCCAGCATTTT. This translates into CAYTQGAGGQPQHF.

In its sample, this clonotype was seen a few times. This chain uses TRBV10-3 with TRBJ1-5; D is undetermined. CDR3 size: 15 residues. Trimming left V 4 bases short and J 2 bases short, with 12 bases between. Germline V gene data show CDR1 as ENHRY and CDR2 as SYGVKD. The CDR3 sequence is CAISASRVGNQPQHF. CDR3 bases: TGTGCCATCAGTGCATCGAGAGTCGGCAATCAGCCCCAGCATTTT.

The chain couples TRBV20-1 to TRBJ2-7, with TRBD1 as a possible D gene (5 bases). Trimming shortened V by 8 bases and J by 4 bases, and 12 bases separated the two germline ends. This CDR3 has 11 amino acids. CDR1 is DFQATT, CDR2 SNEGSKA, per germline (reference sequence). CDR3 protein: CSPPTGYEQYF. For the CDR3, the DNA is TGCAGTCCCCCCACAGGTTACGAGCAGTACTTC.

This chain joins TRBV2 and TRBJ2-6, with D hard to call. The CDR3 is 12 amino acids. Germline CDR1 and CDR2: SNHLY and FYNNEI. V lost 8 bases, J lost 10 bases, and 12 bases lay in between. DNA for the CDR3: TGTGCCAGCGTTCAGGTGGCTAACGTCCTGACTTTC. It translates to CASVQVANVLTF. The full variable domain, completed using reference TRBV2 and TRBJ2-6, is EPEVTQTPSHQVTQMGQEVILRCVPISNHLYFYWYRQILGQKVEFLVSFYNNEISEKSEIFDDQFSVERPDGSNFTLKIRSTKLEDSAMYFCASVQVANVLTFGAGSRLTVL.

This clonotype was counted once. As DNA, the CDR3 is TGTGCCATCAGTGAGACCAGGAGAACCTACGAGCAGTACTTC. It codes for CAISETRRTYEQYF. This chain joins TRBV10-3 and TRBJ2-7; D call uncertain. V was shortened by 2 bases and J by 2 bases, with 10 bases between the two germline ends. Germline CDR1 and CDR2: ENHRY and SYGVKD. The CDR3 covers 14 residues.

The sample holds many counts of this clonotype. The V gene is TRBV12-3 or TRBV12-4, the J gene TRBJ2-2, with 7 positions matching TRBD1. This CDR3 comprises 14 residues. Losses at the gene ends were 6 bases for V and 3 bases for J; bases not matched to a gene: 4. CDR3 region: CASRTGQYTGELFF. The DNA of the CDR3 is TGTGCCAGCAGGACGGGACAGTACACCGGGGAGCTGTTTTTT.

J is TRBJ2-1 and V is TRBV24-1; unclear D gene. The CDR3 is made up of 14 amino acids. From germline, CDR1 is KGHDR and CDR2 SFDVKD. Trimming cost V 0 bases and J 6 bases, with 8 bases left between them. DNA of the CDR3: TGTGCCACCAGTGATTTGCACGGTTTCAATGAGCAGTTCTTC. It translates to CATSDLHGFNEQFF.

V and J are TRBV2 and TRBJ1-3; 9 bases are shared with TRBD1. The CDR3 length is 13 residues. In germline, CDR1 is SNHLY, CDR2 FYNNEI. The CDR3, as DNA: TGTGCGCAAACAGGGGGCGAGGGAAACACCATATATTTT. It yields the protein CAQTGGEGNTIYF. The full variable domain, its missing parts supplied by reference TRBV2 and TRBJ1-3, is EPEVTQTPSHQVTQMGQEVILRCVPISNHLYFYWYRQILGQKVEFLVSFYNNEISEKSEIFDDQFSVERPDGSNFTLKIRSTKLEDSAMYFCAQTGGEGNTIYFGEGSWLTVV.

This clonotype has at least ten counts. The junction differs from germline at one of its ends, possibly a read error. V is TRBV7-9 and J is TRBJ1-6; D is undetermined. The CDR3 spans 13 residues. Germline assignment: CDR1 SEHNR and CDR2 FQNEAQ (reference sequence). The CDR3 DNA sequence: TGCGCCAGCAGCTTGGAAGGCGGTTCGCCCCTCCACTTT. Translation gives CASSLEGGSPLHF.

This clonotype was picked up many times. This rearrangement joins TRBV19 to TRBJ2-6; D not resolved. The CDR3 consists of 14 residues. Germline-derived CDR1 and CDR2 are LNHDA and SQIVND (reference sequence). Trimming took off 4 bases at V and 3 bases at J, with 7 bases between the two ends. The CDR3 DNA follows: TGTGCCAGTAGTAGGCTCGGTGGGGCCAACGTCCTGACTTTC. It translates to CASSRLGGANVLTF. Full variable domain (outside the CDR3, taken from reference TRBV19 and TRBJ2-6): DGGITQSPKYLFRKEGQNVTLSCEQNLNHDAMYWYRQDPGQGLRLIYYSQIVNDFQKGDIAEGYSVSREKKESFPLTVTSAQKNPTAFYLCASSRLGGANVLTFGAGSRLTVL.

This chain joins TRBV15 and TRBJ1-1; no clear D gene. This CDR3 contains 15 residues. CDR1 and CDR2 (germline): LNHNV, YYDKDF (reference sequence). Trimming removed 1 base from V and 1 base from J, with 10 bases in between. DNA of the CDR3: TGTGCCACCAGCAGAGTTTTCGCGGAGAACACTGAAGCTTTCTTT. Translated, it gives CATSRVFAENTEAFF.

The sample holds many counts of this clonotype. The V gene is TRBV10-3, the J gene TRBJ2-7; 10 bases map to TRBD2. The CDR3 consists of 14 residues. The germline CDR1 and CDR2 sequences are ENHRY and SYGVKD. The V segment lost 3 bases and the J segment 6 bases; nucleotides outside the gene matches: 5. CDR3 DNA sequence: TGTGCCATCAGTGACCTAGCGGGAGATGGCGAGCAGTACTTC. This codes for CAISDLAGDGEQYF.

The chain carries TRBV2 and TRBJ2-7; 7 bases are shared with TRBD2. This CDR3 is 15 amino acids long. Germline V gives CDR1 SNHLY, CDR2 FYNNEI. The junction had 7 bases not matched to a gene; V was cut back by 5 bases and J by 0 bases. In nucleotides, the CDR3 is TGTGCCAGCAGTACCACTGCTAGCGGCTCCTACGAGCAGTACTTC. It translates to CASSTTASGSYEQYF.

This chain uses TRBV9 with TRBJ1-1, with a weak D call TRBD1 (5 bases). With 2 bases removed from V and 7 bases from J, the gap between germline ends came to 18 bases. Looked up from germline, CDR1 is SGDLS and CDR2 is YYNGEE. This CDR3 has 15 residues. As DNA, the CDR3 is TGTGCCAGCAGCGTTGGCATGGGGGGGAGGGATGAAGCTTTCTTT. It yields the protein CASSVGMGGRDEAFF.

The CDR3 region is CASSRDNMGNSPLHF. As DNA, the CDR3 is TGTGCCAGCAGTAGGGACAATATGGGTAATTCACCCCTCCACTTT. J is TRBJ1-6 and V is TRBV2, with TRBD1 as a possible D gene (6 bases). The ends were cut back, 5 bases at V and 6 bases at J, with 14 bases in the middle. The CDR3 totals 15 residues. The germline gives CDR1 SNHLY, CDR2 FYNNEI.

The chain couples TRBV10-3 to TRBJ1-4, with no clear D. The CDR3 extends over 14 amino acids. Germline-derived CDR1 and CDR2 are ENHRY and SYGVKD. Trimming pared 4 bases from V and 0 bases from J, leaving 6 bases between. CDR3 DNA sequence: TGTGCCATCAGTGGCGACGCAACTAATGAAAAACTGTTTTTT. This encodes CAISGDATNEKLFF.

The gene calls are TRBV20-1 and TRBJ1-5; 7 bases are a match to TRBD1. Germline CDR1 is DFQATT and CDR2 is SNEGSKA (reference sequence). CDR3 length: 15 residues. V dropped 3 bases and J dropped 4; count of bases not matched to a gene: 9. CDR3 protein: CSASADRDRNQPQHF. In nucleotides, the CDR3 is TGCAGTGCTAGCGCCGACAGGGATCGGAATCAGCCCCAGCATTTT.

In its sample, this clonotype was seen many times. The chain has TRBV4-2 and TRBJ1-2; possible D gene TRBD1, 5 bases. CDR3 length equals 16 residues. The V and J ends lost 2 bases and 0 bases respectively, with 13 bases between them. Germline values: CDR1 LGHNA, CDR2 YNFKEQ. This CDR3 is CASSQSPGRTNYGYTF. The DNA of the CDR3 is TGTGCCAGCAGCCAATCCCCGGGACGGACTAACTATGGCTACACCTTC.

This clonotype was detected a few times. The chain employs TRBV2 and TRBJ1-5; TRBD1 aligns across 7 bases. Germline V gene lookup returns CDR1 SNHLY and CDR2 FYNNEI. CDR3 length: 14 residues. J gave up 5 bases and V 4 bases, and 5 bases lay outside the gene matches. The CDR3 loop reads CASSGGTEHQPQHF. In nucleotides, the CDR3 is TGTGCCAGCAGTGGCGGGACAGAACATCAGCCCCAGCATTTT.

Written as DNA, the CDR3 is TGTGCCAGCAATGGGGGGGATACTGAAGCTTTCTTT. The encoded protein is CASNGGDTEAFF. The chain has TRBV7-2 and TRBJ1-1, with a tentative D call TRBD1 (5 bases). CDR3 length: 12 amino acids. Germline V CDR1 and CDR2: SGHTA, FQGNSA. Trimming removed 7 bases at V and 5 bases at J, with 11 bases between.

In its sample, this clonotype was seen many times. The rearrangement links TRBV5-1 to TRBJ1-5, with no clear D. The V gene lost 5 bases and the J gene lost 6 bases, with 18 bases spanning the gap. Per the germline V gene, CDR1 is SGHRS and CDR2 is YFSETQ. CDR3 size: 15 residues. The CDR3 reads CASRSDAVEGQPQHF. CDR3 in DNA: TGCGCCAGCAGGTCGGACGCGGTCGAAGGTCAGCCCCAGCATTTT.

This clonotype was seen ten or more times. The chain carries TRBV20-1 and TRBJ1-1; D is unclear. CDR1 and CDR2 (germline): DFQATT, SNEGSKA (reference sequence). CDR3 length equals 11 residues. In nucleotides, the CDR3 is TGCACTACGACGGCGAACACTGAAGCTTTCTTT. This codes for CTTTANTEAFF.

With respect to this clonotype: The conserved phenylalanine or tryptophan is not found at the CDR3 terminus, so this likely reflects a read error. J is TRBJ1-2 and V is TRBV12-3 or TRBV12-4; D is uncertain. The CDR3 is made up of 13 amino acids. Trimming took off 6 bases at V and 5 bases at J, with 13 bases between the two ends. CDR3 DNA: TGTGCCAGCAGGCTCGGGGTCGGGTATGGCTACACCTCC. The encoded protein is CASRLGVGYGYTS.

The chain couples TRBV6-1 to TRBJ1-4, with a tentative D call TRBD1 (5 bases). In germline, CDR1 is MNHNS, CDR2 SASEGT. The CDR3 length is 11 residues. V was pared by 6 bases and J by 10 bases, with 9 bases between. The CDR3 sequence is CASRGEVKLFF. CDR3 nucleotides: TGTGCCAGCAGAGGGGAGGTAAAACTGTTTTTT.

This chain connects TRBV7-9 to TRBJ1-3; perhaps TRBD1 as D (5 bases). Germline V lookup: CDR1 SEHNR, CDR2 FQNEAQ (reference sequence). Trimming stripped 1 base from V and 0 bases from J, with 19 bases between. CDR3 length: 19 residues. The CDR3 DNA follows: TGTGCCAGCAGCTTAGGCGTCTGGGACGTAAATTTCTCTGGAAACACCATATATTTT. Translating it yields CASSLGVWDVNFSGNTIYF.

This clonotype was seen a few times. The rearrangement uses TRBV2 and TRBJ2-6; no clear D gene. The CDR3 length is 13 residues. Germline V gene lookup returns CDR1 SNHLY and CDR2 FYNNEI. The V end was cut by 3 bases, the J end by 4 bases, with 4 bases between. The CDR3 spells CASSDQGANVLTF. In DNA, the CDR3 is TGTGCCAGCAGTGATCAGGGGGCCAACGTCCTGACTTTC.

As concerns this clonotype: A read error may produce the germline difference seen at one junction end. The chain joins TRBV13 to TRBJ2-5; D may be TRBD2 (6 bases). The CDR3 covers 17 residues. Germline lookup yields CDR1 PRHDT and CDR2 FYEKMQ (reference sequence). The CDR3 spells CASSYQGGSARGETQYF. The CDR3 DNA sequence: TGCGCCAGCAGCTACCAAGGAGGGAGCGCACGGGGAGAGACCCAGTACTTC.

This clonotype was recorded many times. The J gene is TRBJ2-5, the V gene TRBV10-3, with a tentative D call TRBD2 (5 bases). V was pared by 3 bases and J by 1 base, with 12 bases between. CDR3 size: 15 residues. Germline CDR1 ENHRY, CDR2 SYGVKD. The CDR3 reads CAISESSSFQETQYF. The CDR3 bases are TGTGCCATCAGTGAATCATCTAGCTTCCAAGAGACCCAGTACTTC.